This T cell receptor beta chain appears in the sequencing data of a study of T cell repertoires in cytomegalovirus infection. Study-level information: Through public TCR beta signatures, both CMV infection and matching HLA type were indicated.

V gave up 9 bases and J gave up 4 bases, with 30 bases separating them. This CDR3 region has 18 residues. From germline, CDR1 is SGHVS and CDR2 FNYEAQ. The study's findings and limits: Clonotypes of TCR beta that were HLA-C-restricted and CMV-specific dominated the ex vivo response. Pooled public TCR beta family frequency picked out CMV carriers with the relevant HLA.

This clonotype was picked up a small number of times. The antigen remains unidentified. In TCRdb, the reads were re-called with MiXCR into one record per CDR3 protein. The sample carries approximately 400,000 distinct CDR3 sequences, approximately 32% recorded once. Sample: PBMCs. The TCR sequence derives from a human donor in good health (CMV status not recorded). Some clones in this sample may be carry-over from other donors' samples. The rearrangement links TRBV7-6 to TRBJ1-1, with D possibly matching TRBD1 (6 bases). DNA of the CDR3: TGTGCCAGTAGACCCCCAGGGCAGGGACAAGTAGGAGGCACTGAAGCTTTCTTT. The encoded protein is CASRPPGQGQVGGTEAFF.